This TCR beta chain comes out of a study of blood T cells in healthy people across ages. Across the whole study: Capturing about one barcoded beta molecule per two T cells was achieved by template switching.

A second PCR of about 7 to 12 cycles used a sample-barcoded 5' primer and a J-beta primer mix. Individual samples furnished no less than 2.5 million CDR3-containing paired-end reads apiece. From the 5' RACE reads, TCRdb called clonotypes with MiXCR, one entry per CDR3 protein. In the table there are approximately 800,000 distinct CDR3 sequences, just under 25% of which are singletons. The germline V and J ends were trimmed by 5 bases and 4 bases, with 15 bases remaining between them. The germline gives CDR1 SGHTA, CDR2 FQGNSA. The CDR3 is 15 amino acids. Of note for this clonotype: The antigen is unknown.

Study-wide results and caveats: More naive CD4+ cells and higher diversity were found in long-lived than in aged donors.

These data also featured in a second study, about T cells of mothers and their children. Turning to that study: The yield was over 8.5 million TCR beta CDR3 reads from each mother and around 2.9 million from each child.

The chain uses TRBV7-2 and TRBJ1-5, with TRBD1 as a possible D gene (6 bases). Sequencing used blood. The source of this sequence is a boy younger than 18 in good health. CDR3 sequence (DNA): TGTGCCAGCAGCCCCTATGGACAGCCTAATCAGCCCCAGCATTTT. The encoded protein is CASSPYGQPNQPQHF. Using reference TRBV7-2 and TRBJ1-5 for the parts outside the CDR3, the full variable domain is GAGVSQSPSNKVTEKGKDVELRCDPISGHTALYWYRQSLGQGLEFLIYFQGNSAPDKSGLPSDRFSAERTGGSVSTLTIQRTQQEDSAVYLCASSPYGQPNQPQHFGDGTRLSIL.